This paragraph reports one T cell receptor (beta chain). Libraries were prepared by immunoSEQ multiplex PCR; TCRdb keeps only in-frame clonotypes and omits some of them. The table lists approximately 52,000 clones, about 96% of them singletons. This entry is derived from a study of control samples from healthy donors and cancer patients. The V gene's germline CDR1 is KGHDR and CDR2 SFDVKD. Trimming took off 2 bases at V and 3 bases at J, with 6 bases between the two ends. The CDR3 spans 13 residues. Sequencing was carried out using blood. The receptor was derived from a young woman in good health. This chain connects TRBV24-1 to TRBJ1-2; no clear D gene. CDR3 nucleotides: TGTGCCACCAGTGATTCGGGAGACTATGGCTACACCTTC. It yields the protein CATSDSGDYGYTF.